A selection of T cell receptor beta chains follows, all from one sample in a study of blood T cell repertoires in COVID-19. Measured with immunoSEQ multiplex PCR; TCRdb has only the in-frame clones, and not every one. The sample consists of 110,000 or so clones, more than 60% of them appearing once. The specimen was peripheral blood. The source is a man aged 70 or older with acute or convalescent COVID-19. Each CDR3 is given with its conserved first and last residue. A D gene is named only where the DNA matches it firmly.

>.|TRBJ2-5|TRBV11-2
TGTGCCAGCAGCTTACGGTTCCAAGAGACCCAGTACTTC
CASSLRFQETQYF
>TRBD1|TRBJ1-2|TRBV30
TGTGCCTGGAGTGTAGGGGGCCTCTATGGCTACACCTTC
CAWSVGGLYGYTF
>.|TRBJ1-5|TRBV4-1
TGCGCCAGCAGCCAAGTAGGACAGAGTAATCAGCCCCAGCATTTT
CASSQVGQSNQPQHF
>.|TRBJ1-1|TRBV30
TGTGCCTGGAGTGTATTGGGGGGTCCGGGCACTGAAGCTTTCTTT
CAWSVLGGPGTEAFF
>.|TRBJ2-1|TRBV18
TGTGCCAGCTCACCCCGACAGGGGGTTTTTGCGGGAGGTCGTAATGAGCAGTTCTTC
CASSPRQGVFAGGRNEQFF
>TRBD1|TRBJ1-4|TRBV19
TGTGCCAGTAGTCGATACAGGGGGGATGAAAAACTGTTTTTT
CASSRYRGDEKLFF
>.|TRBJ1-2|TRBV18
TGTGCCAGCTCACCACGGCCAGGGGATTCCTACACCTTC
CASSPRPGDSYTF
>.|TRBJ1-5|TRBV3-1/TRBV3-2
TGTGCCAGCAGCCCCTCTCCACTTCTATATAGCAATCAGCCCCAGCATTTT
CASSPSPLLYSNQPQHF
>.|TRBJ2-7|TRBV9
TGTGCCAGCAGCGTAGATTTGGCAAGGGGCGAGCAGTACTTC
CASSVDLARGEQYF
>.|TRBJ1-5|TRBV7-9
TGTGCCAGCAGCTTAGGGCACGCAGGCCCGAATCAGCCCCAGCATTTT
CASSLGHAGPNQPQHF
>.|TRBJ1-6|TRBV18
TGTGCCAGCTCAACCAACTCTGTTGATTCACCCCTCCACTTT
CASSTNSVDSPLHF
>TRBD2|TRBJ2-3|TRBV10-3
TGTGCCACCGGGACTAGCGGGGGTCGCACAGATACGCAGTATTTT
CATGTSGGRTDTQYF
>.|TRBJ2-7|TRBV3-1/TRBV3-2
TGTGCCAGCAGCCAGGGACACGTACCCCCCGAGCAGTACTTC
CASSQGHVPPEQYF
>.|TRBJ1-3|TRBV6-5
TGTGCCAGCAGTTACTCGAGGGATTCTGGAAACACCATATATTTT
CASSYSRDSGNTIYF
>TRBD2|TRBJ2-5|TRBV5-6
TGTGCCAGCAGCTTGGAGGCGAGCGGGGACCAAGAGACCCAGTACTTC
CASSLEASGDQETQYF